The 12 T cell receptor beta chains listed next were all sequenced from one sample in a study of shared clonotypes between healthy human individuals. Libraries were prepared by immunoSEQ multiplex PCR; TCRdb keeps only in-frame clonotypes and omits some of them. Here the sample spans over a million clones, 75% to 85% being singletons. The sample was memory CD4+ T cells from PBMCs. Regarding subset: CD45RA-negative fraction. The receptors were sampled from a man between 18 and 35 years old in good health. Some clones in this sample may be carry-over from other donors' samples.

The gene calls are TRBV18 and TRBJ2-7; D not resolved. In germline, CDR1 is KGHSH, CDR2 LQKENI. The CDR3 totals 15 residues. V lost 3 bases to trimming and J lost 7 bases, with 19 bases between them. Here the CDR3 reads CASSPPSRTFEEQYF. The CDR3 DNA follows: TGTGCCAGCTCACCCCCGTCGCGGACCTTTGAAGAGCAGTACTTC.

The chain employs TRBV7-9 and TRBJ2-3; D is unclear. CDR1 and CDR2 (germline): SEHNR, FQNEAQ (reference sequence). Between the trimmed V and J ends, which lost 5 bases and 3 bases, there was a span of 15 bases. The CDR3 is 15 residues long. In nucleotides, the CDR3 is TGTGCCAGCAGCCGACCAGTCCCGGTGACAGATACGCAGTATTTT. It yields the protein CASSRPVPVTDTQYF.

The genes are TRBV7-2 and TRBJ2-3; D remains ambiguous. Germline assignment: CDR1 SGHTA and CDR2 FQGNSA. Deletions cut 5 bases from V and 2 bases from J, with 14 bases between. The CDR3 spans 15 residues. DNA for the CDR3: TGTGCCAGCAGCCAAAAGGGCTCCTACACAGATACGCAGTATTTT. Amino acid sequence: CASSQKGSYTDTQYF.

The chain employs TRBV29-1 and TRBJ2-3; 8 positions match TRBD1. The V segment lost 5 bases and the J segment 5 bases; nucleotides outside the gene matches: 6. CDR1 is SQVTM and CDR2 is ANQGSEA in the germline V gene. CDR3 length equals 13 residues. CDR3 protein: CSVLRGRQDTQYF. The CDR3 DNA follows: TGCAGCGTTCTCAGGGGGCGTCAAGATACGCAGTATTTT.

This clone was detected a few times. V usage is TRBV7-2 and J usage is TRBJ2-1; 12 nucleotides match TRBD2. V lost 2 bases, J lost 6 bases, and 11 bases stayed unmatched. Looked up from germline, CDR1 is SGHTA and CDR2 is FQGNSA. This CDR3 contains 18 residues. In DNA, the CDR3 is TGTGCCAGCAGCTTACCTCGGACTAGCGGGATTGGGATCAATGAGCAGTTCTTC. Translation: CASSLPRTSGIGINEQFF. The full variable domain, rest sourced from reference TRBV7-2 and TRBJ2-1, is GAGVSQSPSNKVTEKGKDVELRCDPISGHTALYWYRQSLGQGLEFLIYFQGNSAPDKSGLPSDRFSAERTGGSVSTLTIQRTQQEDSAVYLCASSLPRTSGIGINEQFFGPGTRLTVL.

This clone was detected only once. This chain's CDR3 is CASSMVASGRADTGDEQFF. DNA for the CDR3: TGTGCCAGTAGTATGGTCGCTAGCGGGAGGGCTGATACGGGCGATGAGCAGTTCTTC. This chain joins TRBV19 and TRBJ2-1, with 12 nucleotides matching TRBD2. V shed 3 bases and J 8 bases; nucleotides not matched to a gene: 17. This CDR3 is built from 19 residues. Germline V lookup: CDR1 LNHDA, CDR2 SQIVND (reference sequence).

CDR3 protein: CASSPVATAAIFYSGNTIYF. The CDR3 DNA is TGTGCCAGTAGTCCAGTGGCCACAGCTGCAATCTTCTACTCTGGAAACACCATATATTTT. V is TRBV19 and J is TRBJ1-3, with D uncertain. The CDR3 is 20 amino acids. The germline gives CDR1 LNHDA, CDR2 SQIVND (reference sequence). With 5 bases removed from V and 0 bases from J, the gap between germline ends came to 26 bases.

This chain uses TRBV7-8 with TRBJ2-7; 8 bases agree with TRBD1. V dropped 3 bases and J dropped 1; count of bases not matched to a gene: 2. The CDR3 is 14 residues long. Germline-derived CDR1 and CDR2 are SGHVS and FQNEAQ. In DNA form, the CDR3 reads TGTGCCAGCAGCTTTAGACAGGGGTCCTACGAGCAGTACTTC. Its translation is CASSFRQGSYEQYF.

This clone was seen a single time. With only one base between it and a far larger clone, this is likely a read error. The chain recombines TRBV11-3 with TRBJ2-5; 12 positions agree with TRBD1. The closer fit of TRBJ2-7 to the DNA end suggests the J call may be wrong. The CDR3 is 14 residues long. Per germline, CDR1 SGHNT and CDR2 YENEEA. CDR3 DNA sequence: TGTGCCAGCAGCTCCGGGACAGGGGGCTTCGAGCAGTACTTC. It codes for CASSSGTGGFEQYF.

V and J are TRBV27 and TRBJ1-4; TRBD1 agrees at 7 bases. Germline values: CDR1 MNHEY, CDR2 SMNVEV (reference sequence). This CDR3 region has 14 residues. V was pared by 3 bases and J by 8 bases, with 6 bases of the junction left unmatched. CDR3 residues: CASSLWQGEEKLFF. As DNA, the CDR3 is TGTGCCAGCAGTTTGTGGCAGGGGGAGGAAAAACTGTTTTTT.

This CDR3 reads CAWSVLGVMSTGELFF. The CDR3 DNA reads as TGTGCCTGGAGTGTACTAGGGGTGATGTCCACCGGGGAGCTGTTTTTT. The genes are TRBV30 and TRBJ2-2; perhaps D is TRBD1 or TRBD2 (5 bases each). Germline loops: CDR1 GTSNPN, CDR2 SVGIG (reference sequence). CDR3 size: 16 residues. Trimming removed 0 bases at V and 4 bases at J, with 15 bases between.

The CDR3 DNA follows: TGTGCCAGCAGTTTACCGACAGGGATCTCCTACGAGCAGTACTTC. Translation: CASSLPTGISYEQYF. This sequence joins TRBV28 and TRBJ2-7, with 7 positions matching TRBD1. Trimming at V came to 2 bases and at J to 0 bases, leaving 4 bases not matched to a gene. This CDR3 is built from 15 residues. CDR1 and CDR2 from the germline V gene are MDHEN and SYDVKM.